This TCR beta chain is from a study of T cells after yellow fever vaccination. Germline values: CDR1 SGHRS, CDR2 YFSETQ. The CDR3 totals 16 residues. V shed 7 bases and J shed 6 bases, with 23 bases lying between them. One entry per CDR3 protein results from TCRdb running MiXCR on the 5' RACE reads. The sample comprises roughly 330,000 distinct CDR3 sequences, around 7.3% of which are singletons, and roughly 19% rests with the top ten. This clonotype was seen a few times. No antigen is known for it. Points from the study as a whole: The secondary response showed a weaker magnitude and a faster peak, day 5 versus 15.

Source: PBMCs, taken roughly 47 days after the first yellow fever vaccination. The rearrangement uses TRBV5-1 and TRBJ2-1; tentatively, D is TRBD1 or TRBD2 (6 bases each). The receptor comes from a man in his late teens or twenties who received the YFV17D yellow fever vaccine. For the CDR3, the DNA is TGCGCCAGCCACAGCAGGACTCCTAGGGGGGCCAATGAGCAGTTCTTC. Encoded protein: CASHSRTPRGANEQFF.